This T cell receptor (beta chain) came from a study of Graves' ophthalmopathy and Graves' hyperthyroidism. The authors amplified TCR beta CDR3 regions, and they did so from RNA transcripts for repertoire sequencing. Investigators did first-round RT-PCR with HTBI primers, then second-round multiplex PCR. TCRdb re-called the multiplex PCR reads with MiXCR, one entry per CDR3 protein. Of about 700,000 distinct CDR3 sequences listed, about 41% were seen once; the top ten hold more than 2.5%. At least ten counts were recorded for this clonotype. J gave up 5 bases and V 0 bases, and 4 bases lay outside the gene matches. This CDR3 has 14 amino acids. Germline V CDR1 and CDR2: SGDLS, YYNGEE.

J is TRBJ1-2 and V is TRBV9; 7 bases align to TRBD1. The sequencing input was peripheral blood. This receptor was obtained from an adult man with Graves' ophthalmopathy. The CDR3 region is CASSVGQGGYGYTF. In nucleotides, the CDR3 is TGTGCCAGCAGCGTAGGACAGGGAGGGTATGGCTACACCTTC.